This T cell receptor beta chain derives from a study of OX40 agonist ivuxolimab in advanced cancers. Across the whole study: Prior anti-PD-1, anti-PD-L1 or anti-CTLA-4 therapy was allowed; 30% to 40% had some.

CDR1 and CDR2 (germline): WNHNN, SYGVQD (reference sequence). V was shortened by 8 bases and J by 6 bases, with 26 bases between the two germline ends. The CDR3 covers 18 residues. Generated by immunoSEQ multiplex PCR, the TCRdb table keeps only in-frame clones and is missing some. Among under 75,000 clones listed, 65% to 85% were seen once. V usage is TRBV10-1 and J usage is TRBJ1-6; D uncertain. This sample comprised CD4+ or CD8+ T cells sorted from blood, obtained in a trial of the OX40 agonist ivuxolimab. The source of this sequence is an adult with an advanced solid tumor such as melanoma, head and neck, liver or kidney cancer. The DNA of the CDR3 is TGCGCCAGCCTCTTTGGAATGTCCTTAGCACCAGCTAATTCACCCCTCCACTTT. This translates into CASLFGMSLAPANSPLHF.